The 8 T cell receptor beta chains in this list originate from one sample, sequenced in a study of shared clonotypes between healthy human individuals. Profiled with immunoSEQ multiplex PCR; TCRdb holds only in-frame clones, not every one. The data show hundreds of thousands of clones, around three quarters seen once. Sequenced sample: memory CD4+ T cells sorted from blood. The subset denotes: CD45RA-negative fraction. The receptor source for this set is a woman aged 25 to 39 in good health.

The V gene is TRBV19, the J gene TRBJ2-3; D is possibly TRBD1 (6 bases). CDR3 length: 14 residues. Trimming took 6 bases from V and 2 from J, leaving 12 bases between them. The germline CDR1 and CDR2 sequences are LNHDA and SQIVND (reference sequence). The CDR3 reads CASRRDTNTDTQYF. The CDR3 nucleotides read TGTGCCAGTAGGAGGGACACCAACACAGATACGCAGTATTTT.

The rearrangement joins TRBV27 to TRBJ1-1, with 7 nucleotides matching TRBD1. CDR3 length equals 13 residues. CDR1 is MNHEY and CDR2 is SMNVEV in the germline V gene (reference sequence). The junction had 8 bases not matched to a gene; V was cut back by 9 bases and J by 4 bases. CDR3 bases: TGTGCCAGTAAACTCACAGGGGTCACTGAAGCTTTCTTT. Residues: CASKLTGVTEAFF.

The genes are TRBV4-2 and TRBJ1-5, with a tentative D call TRBD1 (5 bases). Germline V gene lookup returns CDR1 LGHNA and CDR2 YNFKEQ. The germline V and J ends were trimmed by 0 bases and 6 bases, with 15 bases remaining between them. The CDR3 extends over 16 amino acids. The CDR3 protein is CASSQDLLRQRQPQHF. The CDR3 nucleotides are TGTGCCAGCAGCCAAGATCTACTTAGACAGCGTCAGCCCCAGCATTTT.

The chain combines TRBV28 with TRBJ1-2; D is uncertain. Germline CDR1 reads MDHEN; CDR2 reads SYDVKM. This CDR3 is built from 15 residues. Trimming stripped 5 bases from V and 7 bases from J, with 20 bases between. The CDR3 spells CASSPGPNPAVGYTF. The CDR3 bases are TGTGCCAGCAGTCCGGGCCCGAACCCAGCGGTTGGCTACACCTTC.

The chain links TRBV30 to TRBJ1-2; D gene uncertain. Germline V CDR1 and CDR2: GTSNPN, SVGIG (reference sequence). The CDR3 sequence is 12 residues long. The germline V and J ends were trimmed by 3 bases and 4 bases, with 9 bases remaining between them. The CDR3 spells CAWRLSIYGYTF. The CDR3 coding sequence is TGTGCCTGGAGATTAAGTATCTATGGCTACACCTTC.

The CDR3 region has the DNA TGTGCCAGCAGTGAGTCGGGTTATGGCTACACCTTC. It codes for CASSESGYGYTF. The J gene is TRBJ1-2, the V gene TRBV2; D gene unclear. The CDR3 covers 12 residues. Looked up from germline, CDR1 is SNHLY and CDR2 is FYNNEI. V was shortened by 3 bases and J by 5 bases, with 7 bases between the two germline ends. The whole variable domain, remainder taken from reference TRBV2 and TRBJ1-2, is EPEVTQTPSHQVTQMGQEVILRCVPISNHLYFYWYRQILGQKVEFLVSFYNNEISEKSEIFDDQFSVERPDGSNFTLKIRSTKLEDSAMYFCASSESGYGYTFGSGTRLTVV.

Of note for this clone: The same CDR3 can be traced to other DNA sequences in this sample. The chain recombines TRBV29-1 with TRBJ2-5; possibly TRBD1 for D (6 bases). Germline CDR1 SQVTM, CDR2 ANQGSEA. The V gene lost 1 base and the J gene lost 4 bases, with 7 bases spanning the gap. CDR3 size: 12 residues. CDR3 bases: TGCAGCGTTGAAGGAGGGGGAGAGACCCAGTACTTC. Translated: CSVEGGGETQYF.

As concerns this clone: Distinct nucleotide sequences in the sample also encode this CDR3. The V call is TRBV28, the J call TRBJ2-7; D gene unclear. V lost 5 bases and J 2 bases, leaving 7 bases between the germline ends. The CDR3 sequence is 12 residues long. Germline CDR1 MDHEN, CDR2 SYDVKM. For the CDR3, the DNA is TGTGCCAGCAGTCTGCCCCCCTACGAGCAGTACTTC. Amino acids: CASSLPPYEQYF.